This TCR beta chain was captured in a study of T cell responses to AZD1222 COVID-19 vaccine. Study-level information: Second doses that came at about 4 or about 12 weeks were put together.

Germline V CDR1 and CDR2: SGHRS, YFSETQ. The CDR3 spans 14 residues. The V segment lost 4 bases and the J segment 7 bases; nucleotides outside the gene matches: 5. Study conclusions and caveats: Rises in breadth and depth of Spike-specific TCRs came after two AZD1222 doses. In a largely white British group with more females than males, clonal diversity was possibly underestimated. Sampling that yielded the repertoires occurred only after the peak T cell response.

The data were produced by immunoSEQ multiplex PCR, yet TCRdb's version contains in-frame clones alone and is incomplete. This repertoire shows some 140,000 clones, roughly 89% found once; its top ten account for 1.9%. This clone was seen a single time. Its antigen is still unknown. The chain links TRBV5-1 to TRBJ1-6; 7 bases align to TRBD1. The material sequenced was peripheral blood, taken on day 0 of AZD1222 vaccination. This TCR was recovered from an adult in good health. The CDR3 region is CASSPDRVNSPLHF. The CDR3 nucleotides are TGCGCCAGCAGCCCTGACAGGGTCAATTCACCCCTCCACTTT.